The 8 T cell receptor beta chains listed next were all sequenced from one sample in a study of siplizumab effects on memory and regulatory T cells. Data came from immunoSEQ multiplex PCR; TCRdb stores just in-frame clones and leaves some out. The sample holds roughly 110,000 clones; around 93% are singletons and the top ten take roughly 0.15%. Sequenced input: non-Treg CD4+ T cells sorted from blood. Source of these receptors: a human donor in good health.

The CDR3 DNA reads TGCGCCAGCAGCCGCACCGGGGCCAACGTCCTGACTTTC. This sequence encodes CASSRTGANVLTF. The chain links TRBV4-3 to TRBJ2-6; unclear D gene. The germline V and J ends were trimmed by 4 bases and 4 bases, with 5 bases remaining between them. CDR1 LGHNA and CDR2 YSLEER come from the germline V gene. The CDR3 length is 13 residues.

The V call is TRBV7-6, the J call TRBJ2-2; 8 bases match TRBD1. CDR1 and CDR2 from the germline V gene are SGHVS and FNYEAQ. This CDR3 contains 18 residues. Unmatched junction bases numbered 12, after V lost 0 bases and J lost 6 bases. CDR3 DNA: TGTGCCAGCAGCTTAGCGCCAATAACAGGGGGTTATTCCGGGGAGCTGTTTTTT. Translation: CASSLAPITGGYSGELFF. Filled out from reference TRBV7-6 and TRBJ2-2, the complete variable domain reads GAGVSQSPRYKVTKRGQDVALRCDPISGHVSLYWYRQALGQGPEFLTYFNYEAQQDKSGLPNDRFSAERPEGSISTLTIQRTEQRDSAMYRCASSLAPITGGYSGELFFGEGSRLTVL.

The gene calls are TRBV7-6 and TRBJ2-1, with 10 nucleotides matching TRBD2. The germline V gene encodes CDR1 SGHVS and CDR2 FNYEAQ. The CDR3 sequence is 16 residues long. With 5 bases clipped from V and 2 bases from J, the junction kept 6 bases outside the gene matches. CDR3 nucleotides: TGTGCCAGCAGCACCCAGCGGGGGGGGGCCTACAATGAGCAGTTCTTC. Protein product: CASSTQRGGAYNEQFF.

This chain links TRBV7-2 with TRBJ2-5; 14 bases match TRBD2. CDR3 length: 16 amino acids. CDR1 and CDR2 (germline): SGHTA, FQGNSA. With V trimmed by 1 base and J by 5 bases, 3 bases remained unmatched. This chain's CDR3 is CASSLGLAGGLETQYF. Here the CDR3 DNA reads TGTGCCAGCAGCTTAGGACTAGCGGGGGGGCTGGAGACCCAGTACTTC.

Comments on this clone: A read error may produce the germline difference seen at one junction end. V usage is TRBV7-3 and J usage is TRBJ2-7; TRBD2 might be the D (5 bases). Germline V gene data show CDR1 as SGHTA and CDR2 as FQGTGA. The CDR3 covers 13 residues. The CDR3 protein is CASSLTEATPSVF. CDR3 sequence (DNA): TGTGCCAGCAGCTTAACGGAGGCAACACCGTCGGTCTTC.

The rearrangement uses TRBV5-1 and TRBJ2-5; 9 bases line up with TRBD2. This CDR3 spans 16 amino acids. V lost 0 bases to trimming and J lost 4 bases; unmatched junction nucleotides: 7. In germline, CDR1 is SGHRS, CDR2 YFSETQ. The CDR3 here is CASSLERRGGLETQYF. In DNA form, the CDR3 reads TGCGCCAGCAGCTTGGAAAGGCGGGGGGGCCTAGAGACCCAGTACTTC. The variable domain in full, completed from reference TRBV5-1 and TRBJ2-5, reads KAGVTQTPRYLIKTRGQQVTLSCSPISGHRSVSWYQQTPGQGLQFLFEYFSETQRNKGNFPGRFSGRQFSNSRSEMNVSTLELGDSALYLCASSLERRGGLETQYFGPGTRLLVL.

The chain has TRBV6-6 and TRBJ1-5; maybe TRBD1 (6 bases). Trimming shortened V by 5 bases and J by 3 bases, and 11 bases separated the two germline ends. The CDR3 has 14 amino acids. Germline V gives CDR1 MNHNY, CDR2 SVGAGI (reference sequence). In DNA, the CDR3 is TGTGCCAGCAGTACACAGGGTAACAATCAGCCCCAGCATTTT. This codes for CASSTQGNNQPQHF.

The gene calls are TRBV5-1 and TRBJ2-1; 8 bases align to TRBD2. J was trimmed by 7 bases and V by 7 bases; bases with no gene match: 16. Germline assignment: CDR1 SGHRS and CDR2 YFSETQ. This CDR3 comprises 16 residues. CDR3 DNA: TGCGCCAGCCGAGGATTCACAGGACTAGCAGAGAATGAGCAGTTCTTC. Translation gives CASRGFTGLAENEQFF.